Listed below are T cell receptor beta chains from one sample, sequenced in a study of blood T cells in healthy people across ages. TCRdb called the 5' RACE reads again in MiXCR, with one record for every CDR3 protein. The repertoire consists of roughly 1,700,000 distinct CDR3 sequences, with about 28% occurring once and the leading ten covering roughly 8.2%. Sequencing was performed on blood. These receptors all stem from a woman aged 25 to 39 in good health. Both conserved end residues are part of each CDR3.

J	V	CDR3
TRBJ1-4	TRBV12-3/TRBV12-4	CASSWTGEVYEKLFF
TRBJ2-3	TRBV5-1	CASSLAEAGPYTQYF
TRBJ1-1	TRBV4-1	CASSHPGDTLYTEAFF
TRBJ1-2	TRBV12-3/TRBV12-4	CASSPGRVGGYTF
TRBJ2-1	TRBV28	CASNPPRGINEQFF
TRBJ2-3	TRBV18	CASSPPSTPFADTQYF
TRBJ1-1	TRBV29-1	CSVGGLRMNTEAFF
TRBJ1-1	TRBV5-1	CASSLESSSGNTEAFF
TRBJ1-2	TRBV7-3	CASSSHNGTYGHTF
TRBJ2-3	TRBV7-2	CASSRVQDTQYF
TRBJ1-2	TRBV4-1	CASSPDLTVIYGYTF
TRBJ2-5	TRBV29-1	CSAQGPRETQYF
TRBJ2-5	TRBV5-5	CASSLDSGQETQYF
TRBJ2-7	TRBV2	CASSKQIYEQYF
TRBJ2-7	TRBV20-1	CSAAGPLKSMYEQYF
TRBJ2-5	TRBV2	CASSEKGGSPRETQYF
TRBJ1-2	TRBV6-1	CASSPLSGTGAAGKGYTF
TRBJ2-7	TRBV4-3	CASSQDQGESSYEQYF
TRBJ2-7	TRBV28	CASSGGGQGAYEQYF
TRBJ1-2	TRBV5-4	CASSWSGRGNGYTF
TRBJ2-7	TRBV29-1	CSVELAGSSYEQYF
TRBJ2-4	TRBV29-1	CSVGGTDDGEQYF
TRBJ2-7	TRBV5-5	CAGSLLSDEQYF
TRBJ1-2	TRBV20-1	CRHGTDYGYTF
TRBJ2-7	TRBV6-1	CASSDPGAASYEQYF
TRBJ1-4	TRBV19	CASRFTQEKLFF
TRBJ2-2	TRBV6-6	CASSYYRGLTGELFF
TRBJ1-1	TRBV29-1	CSALSSTRAGAEAFF
TRBJ1-1	TRBV3-1	CASSQGGGAVEAFF
TRBJ2-7	TRBV10-3	CAIARDYLNSYEQYF
TRBJ2-3	TRBV6-6	CASSYLRGGDTQYF
TRBJ2-6	TRBV9	CASMPSSGTNVLTF
TRBJ2-6	TRBV5-1	CASRTASGANVLTF
TRBJ1-1	TRBV5-1	CASSGDTLNTEAFF
TRBJ1-1	TRBV9	CASSVGGGTEPFF
TRBJ1-1	TRBV20-1	CSARGRVGTEAFF
TRBJ2-5	TRBV29-1	CSVGGGETQYF
TRBJ2-5	TRBV5-5	CASSFLQTQYF
TRBJ2-7	TRBV5-1	CASSFQTGSSSEQYF
TRBJ2-7	TRBV20-1	CSARESIGDRRYEQYF
TRBJ1-1	TRBV27	CASSLNGENTEAFF
TRBJ2-5	TRBV12-3/TRBV12-4	CASSFEGLAGGLQETQYF
TRBJ2-1	TRBV20-1	CSALDARGNEQFF
TRBJ2-7	TRBV20-1	CSAGVAGGLSYEQYF
TRBJ1-5	TRBV2	CASSGSGVRNQPQHF
TRBJ1-2	TRBV7-9	CASSSNRGNNYGYTF
TRBJ2-3	TRBV9	CASSPRGASRDTQYF
TRBJ2-5	TRBV15	CATRVDGEETQYF
TRBJ2-3	TRBV7-2	CASSSGRGGLDTQYF
TRBJ1-6	TRBV20-1	CSARGGQIASPLHF
TRBJ2-5	TRBV9	CASSVSGRETQYF
TRBJ2-3	TRBV4-3	CASSQVPGGTDTQYF
TRBJ2-7	TRBV2	CASSGGGLGPSYEQYF
TRBJ2-7	TRBV20-1	CSAMSEGEQYF
TRBJ2-3	TRBV3-1	CASSRAADTQYF
TRBJ2-3	TRBV21-1	CASSKVEDTQYF
.	TRBV20-1	CSAGGAGANEQYF